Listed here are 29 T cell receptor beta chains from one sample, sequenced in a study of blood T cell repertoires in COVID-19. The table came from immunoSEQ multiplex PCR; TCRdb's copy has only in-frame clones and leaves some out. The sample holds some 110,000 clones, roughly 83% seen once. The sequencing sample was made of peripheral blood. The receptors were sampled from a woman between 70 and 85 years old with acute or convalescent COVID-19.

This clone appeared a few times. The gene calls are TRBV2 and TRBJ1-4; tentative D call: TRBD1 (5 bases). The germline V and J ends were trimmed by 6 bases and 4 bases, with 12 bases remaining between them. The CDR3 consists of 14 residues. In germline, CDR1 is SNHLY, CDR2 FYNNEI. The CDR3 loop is CASSPGGFNEKLFF. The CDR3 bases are TGTGCCAGCAGCCCCGGGGGGTTTAATGAAAAACTGTTTTTT.

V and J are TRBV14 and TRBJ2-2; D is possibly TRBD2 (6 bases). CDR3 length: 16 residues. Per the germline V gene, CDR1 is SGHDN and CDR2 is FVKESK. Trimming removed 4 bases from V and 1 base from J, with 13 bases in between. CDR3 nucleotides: TGTGCCAGCAGCCGCCGACTAGGTGTGAACACCGGGGAGCTGTTTTTT. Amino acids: CASSRRLGVNTGELFF.

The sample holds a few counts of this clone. The CDR3 DNA reads TGCAGCGTTGAAGAGGGACAGGGGAATGAAAAACTGTTTTTT. Translation gives CSVEEGQGNEKLFF. This sequence joins TRBV29-1 and TRBJ1-4; 10 bases map to TRBD1. The V gene end was trimmed by 0 bases and the J gene end by 5 bases; junction bases not matched to a gene: 0. Per the germline V gene, CDR1 is SQVTM and CDR2 is ANQGSEA. This CDR3 comprises 14 residues. Full variable domain (remainder filled in from reference TRBV29-1 and TRBJ1-4): SAVISQKPSRDICQRGTSLTIQCQVDSQVTMMFWYRQQPGQSLTLIATANQGSEATYESGFVIDKFPISRPNLTFSTLTVSNMSPEDSSIYLCSVEEGQGNEKLFFGSGTQLSVL.

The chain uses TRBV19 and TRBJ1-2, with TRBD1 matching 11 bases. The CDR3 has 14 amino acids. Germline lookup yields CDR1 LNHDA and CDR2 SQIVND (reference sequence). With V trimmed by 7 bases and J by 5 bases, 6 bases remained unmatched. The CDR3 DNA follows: TGTGCCAGTACGCCGGGACAGGGGGTATATGGCTACACCTTC. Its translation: CASTPGQGVYGYTF.

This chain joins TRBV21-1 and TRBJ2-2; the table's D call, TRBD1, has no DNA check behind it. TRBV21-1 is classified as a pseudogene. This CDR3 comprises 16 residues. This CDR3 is CASSKGNSSNTGELFF. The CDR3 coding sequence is TGTGCCAGCAGCAAAGGGAACAGCTCGAACACCGGGGAGCTGTTTTTT.

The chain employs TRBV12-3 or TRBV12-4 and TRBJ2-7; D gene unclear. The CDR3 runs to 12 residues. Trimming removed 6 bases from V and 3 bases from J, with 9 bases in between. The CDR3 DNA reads TGTGCCAGCAGGCTAGGCGTCTACGAGCAGTACTTC. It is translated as CASRLGVYEQYF.

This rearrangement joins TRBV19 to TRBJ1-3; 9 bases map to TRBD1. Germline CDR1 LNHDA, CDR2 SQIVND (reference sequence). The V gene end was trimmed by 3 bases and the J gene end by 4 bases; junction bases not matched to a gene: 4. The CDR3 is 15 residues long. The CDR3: CASSIGTGIGNTIYF. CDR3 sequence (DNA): TGTGCCAGTAGTATCGGGACAGGGATCGGAAACACCATATATTTT. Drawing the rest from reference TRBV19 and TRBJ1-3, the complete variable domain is DGGITQSPKYLFRKEGQNVTLSCEQNLNHDAMYWYRQDPGQGLRLIYYSQIVNDFQKGDIAEGYSVSREKKESFPLTVTSAQKNPTAFYLCASSIGTGIGNTIYFGEGSWLTVV.

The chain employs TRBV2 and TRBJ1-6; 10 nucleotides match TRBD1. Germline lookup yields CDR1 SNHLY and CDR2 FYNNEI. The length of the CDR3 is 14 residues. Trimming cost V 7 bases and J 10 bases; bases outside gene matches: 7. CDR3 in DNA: TGTGCCAGCAAAAGGGACAGGGGAGTATCACCCCTCCACTTT. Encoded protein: CASKRDRGVSPLHF.

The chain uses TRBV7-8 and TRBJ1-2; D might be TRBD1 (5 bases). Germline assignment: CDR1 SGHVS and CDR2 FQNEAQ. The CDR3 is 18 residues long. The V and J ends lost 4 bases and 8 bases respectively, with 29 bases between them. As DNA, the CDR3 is TGTGCCAGCAGCTCCCAGACCAGGGCTGCCATAAGCGCCAGCGGCTACACCTTC. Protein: CASSSQTRAAISASGYTF.

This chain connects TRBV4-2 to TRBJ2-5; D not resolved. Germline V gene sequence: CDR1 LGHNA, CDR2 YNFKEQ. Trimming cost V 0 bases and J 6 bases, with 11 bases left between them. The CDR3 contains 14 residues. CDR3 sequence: CASSQDGGSQTQYF. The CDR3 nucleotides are TGTGCCAGCAGCCAAGATGGCGGCAGCCAGACCCAGTACTTC.

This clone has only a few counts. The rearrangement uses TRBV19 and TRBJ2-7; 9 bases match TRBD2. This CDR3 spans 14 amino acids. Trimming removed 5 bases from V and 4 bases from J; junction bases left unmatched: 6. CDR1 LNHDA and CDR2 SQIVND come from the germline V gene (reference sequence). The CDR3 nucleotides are TGTGCCAGTAGTGCAGCGGGGGGTGGTTACGAGCAGTACTTC. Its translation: CASSAAGGGYEQYF.

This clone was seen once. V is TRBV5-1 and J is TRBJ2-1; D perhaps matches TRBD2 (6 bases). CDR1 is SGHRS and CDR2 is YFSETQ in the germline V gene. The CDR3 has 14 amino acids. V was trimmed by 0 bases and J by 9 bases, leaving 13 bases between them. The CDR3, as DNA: TGCGCCAGCAGCTTGGCCGGCGGGGCAACTGAGCAGTTCTTC. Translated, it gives CASSLAGGATEQFF.

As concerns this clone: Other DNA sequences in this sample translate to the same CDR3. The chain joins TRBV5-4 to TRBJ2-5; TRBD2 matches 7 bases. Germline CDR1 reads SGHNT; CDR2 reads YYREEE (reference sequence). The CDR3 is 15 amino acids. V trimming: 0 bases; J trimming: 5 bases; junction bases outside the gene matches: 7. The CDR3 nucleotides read TGTGCCAGCAGCTTGGGAGGCGGGGAGGGGGAGACCCAGTACTTC. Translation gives CASSLGGGEGETQYF.

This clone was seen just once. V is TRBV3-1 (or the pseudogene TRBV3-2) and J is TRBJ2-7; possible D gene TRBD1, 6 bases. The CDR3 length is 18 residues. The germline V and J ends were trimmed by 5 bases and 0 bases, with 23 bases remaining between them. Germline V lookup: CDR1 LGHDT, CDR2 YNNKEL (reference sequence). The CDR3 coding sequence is TGTGCCAGCAGCAAAAGGGGTTCCGGGACATTATACTCCTACGAGCAGTACTTC. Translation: CASSKRGSGTLYSYEQYF.

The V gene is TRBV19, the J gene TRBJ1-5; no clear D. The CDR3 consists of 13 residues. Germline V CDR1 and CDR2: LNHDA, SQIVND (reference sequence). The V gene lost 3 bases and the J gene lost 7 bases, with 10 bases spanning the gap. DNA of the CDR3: TGTGCCAGTAGTATTTGGGGAGGCCAGCCCCAGCATTTT. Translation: CASSIWGGQPQHF.

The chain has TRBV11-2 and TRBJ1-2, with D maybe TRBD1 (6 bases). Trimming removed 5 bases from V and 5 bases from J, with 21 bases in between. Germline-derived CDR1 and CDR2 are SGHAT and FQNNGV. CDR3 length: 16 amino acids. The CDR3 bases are TGTGCCAGCAGCGCCCGGACAGCTCCCGCTTGGTATGGCTACACCTTC. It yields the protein CASSARTAPAWYGYTF.

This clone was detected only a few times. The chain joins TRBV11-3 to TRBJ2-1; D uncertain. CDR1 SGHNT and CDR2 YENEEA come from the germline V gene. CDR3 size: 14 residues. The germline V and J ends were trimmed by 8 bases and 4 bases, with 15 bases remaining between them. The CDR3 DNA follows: TGTGCCAGCTCGGCCGGGTCCAGTTACAATGAGCAGTTCTTC. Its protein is CASSAGSSYNEQFF.

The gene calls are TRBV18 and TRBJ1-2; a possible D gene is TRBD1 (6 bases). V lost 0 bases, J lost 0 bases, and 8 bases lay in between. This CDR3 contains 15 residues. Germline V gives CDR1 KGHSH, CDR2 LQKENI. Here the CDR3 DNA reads TGTGCCAGCTCACCACCGGACAGCTCTAACTATGGCTACACCTTC. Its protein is CASSPPDSSNYGYTF.

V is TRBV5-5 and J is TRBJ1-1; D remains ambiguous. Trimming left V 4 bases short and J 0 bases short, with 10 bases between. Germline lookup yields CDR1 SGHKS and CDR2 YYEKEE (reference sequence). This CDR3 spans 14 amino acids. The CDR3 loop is CASSRIGMNTEAFF. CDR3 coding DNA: TGTGCCAGCAGCCGTATCGGGATGAACACTGAAGCTTTCTTT.

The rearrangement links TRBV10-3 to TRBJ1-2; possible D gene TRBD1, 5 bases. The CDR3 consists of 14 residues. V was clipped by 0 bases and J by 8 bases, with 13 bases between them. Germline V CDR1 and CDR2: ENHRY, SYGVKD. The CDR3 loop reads CAISESIGVGGYTF. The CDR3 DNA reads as TGTGCCATCAGTGAGTCAATAGGGGTCGGAGGCTACACCTTC.

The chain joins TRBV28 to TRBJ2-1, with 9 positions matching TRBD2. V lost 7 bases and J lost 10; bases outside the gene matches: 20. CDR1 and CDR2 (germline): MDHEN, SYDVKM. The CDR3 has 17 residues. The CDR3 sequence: CASNTYPGGSGRGEQFF. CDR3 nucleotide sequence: TGTGCCAGCAATACCTATCCGGGGGGTAGCGGGAGAGGGGAGCAGTTCTTC.

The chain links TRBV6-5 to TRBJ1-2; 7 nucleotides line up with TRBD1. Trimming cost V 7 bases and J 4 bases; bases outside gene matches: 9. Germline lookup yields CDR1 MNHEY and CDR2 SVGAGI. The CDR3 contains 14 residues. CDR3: CASNLRQGTYGYTF. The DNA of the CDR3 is TGTGCCAGCAATTTAAGACAGGGAACCTATGGCTACACCTTC.

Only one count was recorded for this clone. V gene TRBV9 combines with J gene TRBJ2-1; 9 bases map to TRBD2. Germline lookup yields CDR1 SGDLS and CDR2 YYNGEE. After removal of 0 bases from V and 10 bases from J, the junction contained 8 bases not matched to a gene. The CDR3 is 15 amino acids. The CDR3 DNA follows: TGTGCCAGCAGCGTAGTGGTAGCGGGAGCAGGAGAGCAGTTCTTC. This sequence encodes CASSVVVAGAGEQFF.

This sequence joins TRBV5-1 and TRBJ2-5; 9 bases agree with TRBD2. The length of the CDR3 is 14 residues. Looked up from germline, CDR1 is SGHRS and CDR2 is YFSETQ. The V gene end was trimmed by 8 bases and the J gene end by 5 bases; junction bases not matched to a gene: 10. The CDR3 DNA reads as TGCGCCAGTCGCGGGGGGGCCACGATGGAGACCCAGTACTTC. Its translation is CASRGGATMETQYF.

CDR3 DNA sequence: TGTGCCAGCAGCCATCGGAGGGGCCAAATCGAGCAGTACTTC. Its translation: CASSHRRGQIEQYF. The genes are TRBV3-1 (or the pseudogene TRBV3-2) and TRBJ2-7, with D tentatively TRBD2 (6 bases). V was shortened by 3 bases and J by 6 bases, with 15 bases between the two germline ends. Germline-derived CDR1 and CDR2 are LGHDT and YNNKEL (reference sequence). There are 14 residues in the CDR3.

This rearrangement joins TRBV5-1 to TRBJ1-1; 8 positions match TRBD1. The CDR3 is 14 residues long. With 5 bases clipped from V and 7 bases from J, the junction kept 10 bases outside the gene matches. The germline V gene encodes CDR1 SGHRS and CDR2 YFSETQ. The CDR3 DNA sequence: TGCGCCAGCAGAGCCGGGACAGGCAAGCTTGAAGCTTTCTTT. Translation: CASRAGTGKLEAFF.

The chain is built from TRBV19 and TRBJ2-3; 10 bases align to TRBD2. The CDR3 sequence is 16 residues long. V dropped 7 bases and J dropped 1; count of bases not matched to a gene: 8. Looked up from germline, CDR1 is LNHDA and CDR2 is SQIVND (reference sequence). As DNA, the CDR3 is TGTGCCAGTACCGGGCTAGCGGGGGCCGGCACAGATACGCAGTATTTT. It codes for CASTGLAGAGTDTQYF.

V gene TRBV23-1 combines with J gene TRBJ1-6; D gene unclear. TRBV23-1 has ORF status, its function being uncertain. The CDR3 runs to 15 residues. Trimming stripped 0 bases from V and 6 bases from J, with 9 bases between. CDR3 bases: TGCGCCAGCAGTCAATCGAGTGGTTTTAATTCACCCCTCCACTTT. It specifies CASSQSSGFNSPLHF.

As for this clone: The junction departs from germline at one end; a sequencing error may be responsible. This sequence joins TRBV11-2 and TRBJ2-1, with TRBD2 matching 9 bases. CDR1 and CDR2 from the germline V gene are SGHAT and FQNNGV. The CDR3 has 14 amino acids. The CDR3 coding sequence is TGTGCCAGCGGCTTAGCGGGAGCCTACAATGAGCAGTTCTTC. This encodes CASGLAGAYNEQFF.